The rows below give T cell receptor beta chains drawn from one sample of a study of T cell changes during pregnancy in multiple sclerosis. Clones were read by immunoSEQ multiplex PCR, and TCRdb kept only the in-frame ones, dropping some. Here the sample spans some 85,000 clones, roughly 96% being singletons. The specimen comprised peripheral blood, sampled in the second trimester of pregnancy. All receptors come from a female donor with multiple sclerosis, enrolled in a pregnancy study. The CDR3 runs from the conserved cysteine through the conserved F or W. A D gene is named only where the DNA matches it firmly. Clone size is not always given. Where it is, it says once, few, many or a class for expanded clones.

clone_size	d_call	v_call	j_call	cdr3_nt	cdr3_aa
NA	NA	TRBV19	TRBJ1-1	TGTGCCAGTAGTATAACAGGTATGAACACTGAAGCTTTCTTT	CASSITGMNTEAFF
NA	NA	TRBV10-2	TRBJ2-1	TGCGCCGTCCACTTGGGGGCAGACTACAATGAGCAGTTCTTC	CAVHLGADYNEQFF
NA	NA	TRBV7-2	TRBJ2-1	TGTGCCAGCAGCTCGGGTGCAGGGGTCAATGAGCAGTTCTTC	CASSSGAGVNEQFF
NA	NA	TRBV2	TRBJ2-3	TGTGCCAGCAGTGTCCAGGGGTGGACGGGGGGAACGTCAGGTACAGATACGCAGTATTTT	CASSVQGWTGGTSGTDTQYF
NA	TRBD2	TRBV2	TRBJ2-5	TGTGCCAGCAGTCGGACTAGCGGGAAAGAGACCCAGTACTTC	CASSRTSGKETQYF
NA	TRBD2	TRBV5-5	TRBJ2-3	TGTGCCAGCAGCCTGGGACTAGCGGGAGTGCATACGCAGTATTTT	CASSLGLAGVHTQYF
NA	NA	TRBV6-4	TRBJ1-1	TGTGCCAGCAGCCCTACCCCGGACTTTAACACTGAAGCTTTCTTT	CASSPTPDFNTEAFF
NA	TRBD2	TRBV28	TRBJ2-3	TGTGCCTCAACTAGCGGGAGGGCCCCTTACACAGATACGCAGTATTTT	CASTSGRAPYTDTQYF
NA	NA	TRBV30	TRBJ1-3	TGTGCCTGGAGTGGGGGAGGTGGAAACACCATATATTTT	CAWSGGGGNTIYF
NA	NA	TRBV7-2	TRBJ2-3	TGTGCCAGCAGCTTATCTTCCGGAGATACGCAGTATTTT	CASSLSSGDTQYF
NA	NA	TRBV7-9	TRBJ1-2	TGTGCCAGCAGCTTAGAACAGGTAGATGGCTACACCTTC	CASSLEQVDGYTF
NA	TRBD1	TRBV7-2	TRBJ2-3	TGTGCCAGCAGCTTGCAGGGGGCCCCAGATACGCAGTATTTT	CASSLQGAPDTQYF
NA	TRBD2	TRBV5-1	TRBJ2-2	TGCGCCAGCAGCCCCGGGACTAGCGTATTAAACGGGGAGCTGTTTTTT	CASSPGTSVLNGELFF
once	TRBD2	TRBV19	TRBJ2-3	TGTGCCAGTAGTATCGGGACTAGCGGGAGGGATACGCAGTATTTT	CASSIGTSGRDTQYF
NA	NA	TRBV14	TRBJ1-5	TGTGCCAGCAGCCAGTCAGGGAATCAGCCCCAGCATTTT	CASSQSGNQPQHF
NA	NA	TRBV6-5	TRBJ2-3	TGTGCCAGCAGTACAAACACAGATACGCAGTATTTT	CASSTNTDTQYF
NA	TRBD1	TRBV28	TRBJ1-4	TGTGCCAGCAGTCTCTTGGACAGGGCGAGTCAAAAACTGTTTTTT	CASSLLDRASQKLFF
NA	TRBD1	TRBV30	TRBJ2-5	TGTGCCTGGGGACAGGGCTACCAAGAGACCCAGTACTTC	CAWGQGYQETQYF
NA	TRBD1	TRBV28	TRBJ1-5	TGTGCCAGCCGGTCGACAGGGTCGATAGAGCAGCCCCAGCATTTT	CASRSTGSIEQPQHF